This TCR beta chain was recorded in a study of PD-1 blockade in classical Hodgkin lymphoma (dated by TCRdb to the early 2020s). Background on the whole study: A peripheral blood immune signature of response to PD-1 blockade in classical Hodgkin lymphoma was defined using TCR beta sequencing and CyTOF. The paper as a whole reports these results and caveats: The study was restricted to a single clinical trial cohort, and the causes of repertoire differences, possibly disease activity or prior therapy, were left undefined. Newly diagnosed patients were reported to have lower baseline TCR diversity than healthy donors, and relapsed/refractory patients were reported to have lower baseline TCR diversity still.

Genomic DNA was isolated using the Qiagen DNeasy kit from unsorted PBMCs as well as from negatively selected CD4+ and CD8+ fractions. TCR beta CDR3 regions were amplified by immunoSEQ multiplex PCR using primers annealing to V and J segments. Amplification bias was minimized using a synthetic immune receptor repertoire, and residual bias was removed computationally after sequencing. The published analysis was carried out like this. Custom Python scripts were used to quantify repertoire diversity as the Shannon entropy index. The unsorted, CD4+ and CD8+ repertoires were each analyzed separately, with the exception of combined analyses, where CD4+ and CD8+ sequences were merged in silico. TCRdb carries this immuneACCESS record with in-frame sequences only. Its versions omit some clonotypes, under half of them owing to an unresolved V gene in the studies checked, with the rest unexplained. V and J calls and clone size are copied from that table; D and trimming were computed from the DNA. This sample has tens of thousands of clones in its table, and roughly nine tenths of those were observed once. 0.41% of the sample is in the top ten clones.

This sample's time point label indicates: newly diagnosed, previously untreated cHL patient sample. A Miltenyi CD4+ T cell isolation kit was used for magnetic negative selection to purify CD4+ T cells from thawed PBMCs. To serve as a comparison group for the relapsed/refractory trial patients, PBMCs were sequenced from patients with newly diagnosed, previously untreated classical Hodgkin lymphoma. Peripheral blood was collected in 8 mL Vacutainer Cell Preparation Tubes, from which PBMCs were isolated by centrifugation and then cryopreserved. Purified CD4+ and CD8+ fractions were prepared only for cases in which an additional PBMC sample was available. On LS columns in a quadroMACS separator, the magnetically labelled cells were depleted, and the flow-through was collected as the purified fraction. The germline V gene specifies SNHLY as CDR1 and FYNNEI as CDR2. Reading from cysteine to phenylalanine, the CDR3 counts 15 amino acids. Only the CDR3 region is kept as DNA, spanning 45 bases read in frame from base 1. V gives up 2 bases and J gives up 2 bases, and the segment between their germline ends measures 10 bases.

Only one count was recorded for this clone. It has no known antigen specificity. Per-base qualities were not stored, and no clone one base away is much larger. The TCR comes from a human donor with classical Hodgkin lymphoma. This receptor chain uses TRBV2 and TRBJ2-1, with TRBD2 perhaps the D gene, on 5 matching bases. The sample comprised CD4+ T cells from blood. The CDR3 here reads CASSEIEGPYNEQFF. The DNA reads as follows: TGTGCCAGCAGTGAAATCGAGGGTCCCTACAATGAGCAGTTCTTC.